This T cell receptor (beta chain) was obtained from a study of cytomegalovirus exposure and HLA in healthy donors. The study's findings and limits: Confirmation in vitro established that a few CMV-associated chains were specific for CMV antigens.

Sequenced by immunoSEQ multiplex PCR; TCRdb stores in-frame clones only, minus some. Among 190,000 or so clones listed, about 80% were seen once. CDR1 is SGDLS and CDR2 is YYNGEE in the germline V gene. V shed 3 bases, J shed 1 base, and the junction held 4 bases outside the gene matches. The CDR3 is 16 amino acids. Comments on this clone: Its antigen is unidentified.

The specimen sequenced was PBMCs. The chain joins TRBV9 to TRBJ2-6, with 7 bases lining up with TRBD1. This TCR was sampled from a woman aged 18-30 years in good health and CMV-seropositive. DNA of the CDR3: TGTGCCAGCAGCGCTTCCAGGGGGTCTGGGGCCAACGTCCTGACTTTC. This encodes CASSASRGSGANVLTF.